This TCR beta chain was recorded in a study of cytomegalovirus exposure and HLA in healthy donors. Study observations and caveats: Researchers reported in a later analysis that a missense DCLRE1C variant was tied to TCR beta V- and J-gene trimming. Highly shared variants forming one cluster were likely a sequencing artifact.

Healthy bone marrow donors made up the cohort. PCR amplification relied on 60 Vbeta primers (plus 13 Jbeta primers). TCRdb keeps only in-frame clones here, not all; method: immunoSEQ multiplex PCR. The top ten clones hold approximately 4.4% of a sample with around 190,000 clones, 70% to 80% of them seen once. V was trimmed by 1 base and J by 7 bases, leaving 17 bases between them. This CDR3 is 16 amino acids long. In germline, CDR1 is SGHRS, CDR2 YFSETQ. Regarding this clone: The antigen is unknown.

Input material: PBMCs. This sequence joins TRBV5-1 and TRBJ1-4, with D possibly being TRBD1 (5 bases). This clonotype was sampled from a woman younger than 45 in good health and CMV-seropositive. The CDR3 DNA is TGCGCCAGCAGCTTGCTTACCGGGACGGGGGGTGAAAAACTGTTTTTT. Amino acid sequence: CASSLLTGTGGEKLFF.